These T cell receptor beta chains were read from a single sample in a study of CD8 T cells in ankylosing spondylitis. Using its own MiXCR run on the 5' RACE reads, TCRdb lists one record per CDR3 protein. This repertoire shows 150,000 to 200,000 distinct CDR3 sequences, about 32% found once; its top ten account for 6%. The sequencing input was synovial fluid, either unsorted or a sorted T cell fraction (not recorded which). These receptors all come from a male donor with ankylosing spondylitis. Both conserved end residues are part of each CDR3. The D gene is left open where the match is weak. Some rows have no size entry. The others give once, few or many, or a class for an expanded clone.

TRBV20-1	-	TRBJ2-1	TRBD1	CSASSRQGSYNEQFF	TGCAGTGCTAGTTCGAGACAGGGCTCCTACAATGAGCAGTTCTTC
TRBV6-4	-	TRBJ2-7	TRBD1	CAILRDRGSEQYF	TGTGCCATCCTCCGGGACAGGGGAAGCGAGCAGTACTTC
TRBV21-1	-	TRBJ1-5	-	CASSKVKETVDLRGYQPQHF	TGTGCCAGCAGCAAAGTGAAGGAGACGGTTGATCTAAGGGGATATCAGCCCCAGCATTTT
TRBV18	many	TRBJ1-1	-	CASSPTTGGREAFF	TGTGCCAGCTCACCAACAACCGGGGGACGGGAAGCTTTCTTT
TRBV20-1	-	TRBJ2-1	TRBD2	CSARPAGVHEQFF	TGCAGTGCTAGGCCGGCGGGAGTTCATGAGCAGTTCTTC
TRBV5-1	-	TRBJ2-1	-	CASSLGQGSVREQFF	TGCGCCAGCAGCTTGGGGCAGGGATCGGTACGTGAGCAGTTCTTC
TRBV6-2/TRBV6-3	many	TRBJ2-3	TRBD1	CASSTPPGGTGADTQYF	TGTGCCAGCAGCACCCCCCCCGGAGGGACAGGCGCAGATACGCAGTATTTT
TRBV7-2	-	TRBJ2-1	TRBD2	CASSLQGLAASEQFF	TGTGCCAGCAGCTTGCAGGGACTAGCGGCTAGTGAGCAGTTCTTC
TRBV5-1	-	TRBJ2-1	-	CASSPLGAYNEQFF	TGCGCCAGCAGCCCCTTGGGGGCCTACAATGAGCAGTTCTTC
TRBV6-1	few	TRBJ2-3	-	CASSVTITDTQYF	TGTGCCAGCAGTGTTACTATAACGGATACGCAGTATTTT
TRBV6-5	few	TRBJ1-2	-	CASSYSDRPHYGYTF	TGTGCCAGCAGTTACTCGGACAGACCCCACTATGGCTACACCTTC
TRBV7-9	-	TRBJ2-5	-	CASSSNSGDQETQYF	TGTGCCAGCAGCTCTAATAGCGGAGACCAAGAGACCCAGTACTTC
TRBV5-1	-	TRBJ2-1	TRBD2	CASSPSGGQYNEQFF	TGCGCCAGCAGTCCTAGCGGGGGGCAATACAATGAGCAGTTCTTC
TRBV12-3/TRBV12-4	-	TRBJ1-1	-	CASSLSAVNTEAFF	TGTGCCAGCAGTTTATCGGCTGTGAACACTGAAGCTTTCTTT
TRBV4-2	once	TRBJ1-2	TRBD1	CASSPSGTGVYYGYTF	TGTGCCAGCAGCCCATCCGGGACAGGGGTATATTATGGCTACACCTTC
TRBV12-3/TRBV12-4	-	TRBJ2-6	TRBD1	CASSRIRTGVGANVLTF	TGTGCCAGCAGCCGAATTAGGACAGGGGTTGGGGCCAACGTCCTGACTTTC
TRBV6-6	-	TRBJ2-5	-	CASSYSTWETQYF	TGTGCCAGCAGTTACTCGACGTGGGAGACCCAGTACTTC
TRBV19	-	TRBJ2-6	-	CASSIVGAPGANVLTF	TGTGCCAGTAGTATTGTCGGCGCTCCTGGGGCCAACGTCCTGACTTTC
TRBV4-2	-	TRBJ1-1	-	CASSARPDFSEAFF	TGTGCCAGCAGCGCCCGTCCTGACTTCTCCGAGGCTTTCTTT
TRBV24-1	once	TRBJ2-2	-	CATSDWTANTGELFF	TGTGCCACCAGTGATTGGACAGCGAACACCGGGGAGCTGTTTTTT
TRBV20-1	-	TRBJ2-3	-	CSAKAGRDTQYF	TGCAGTGCTAAGGCGGGGCGAGATACGCAGTATTTT
TRBV5-6	few	TRBJ2-5	TRBD2	CASSLTSSETQYF	TGTGCCAGCAGCCTGACTAGCTCGGAGACCCAGTACTTC
TRBV11-2	-	TRBJ2-1	-	CASSLDRPNEQFF	TGTGCCAGCAGCTTAGACCGTCCTAATGAGCAGTTCTTC
TRBV20-1	-	TRBJ1-6	-	CSARVPGRYNSPLHF	TGCAGTGCTAGAGTGCCAGGCCGCTATAATTCACCCCTCCACTTT
TRBV7-6	-	TRBJ2-1	TRBD2	CASSSWGAGGFYEQFF	TGTGCCAGCAGCTCCTGGGGGGCGGGAGGGTTCTATGAGCAGTTCTTC
TRBV5-6	few	TRBJ2-2	TRBD2	CASSPGLAGGDTGELFF	TGTGCCAGCAGTCCGGGACTAGCGGGGGGGGACACCGGGGAGCTGTTTTTT